This T cell receptor beta chain was sequenced for a study of vaccination and CD4 T cells after COVID-19. Study context: The control cultures got either a CEFX pool, an HIV-1 Nef pool, or no peptide at all.

Sequencing of DNA taken from cultured CD4+ T cells relied on the Oncomine TCR Beta short-read assay. TCRdb re-derived calls from the PCR reads in MiXCR, one entry per CDR3 protein. The table shows approximately 12,000 distinct CDR3 sequences, with about 50% occurring only once. Treatment in this sample: approximately 10-day PBMC culture with coronavirus spike peptide pools or control peptides (ViraFEST assay). More than 1.5 million PBMCs went into each well for culture with 7.5 to 10 IU/ml IL-2 and 7.5 to 10 ug/ml peptide pools. This clonotype was detected a few times. Its antigen is unidentified. The germline V gene encodes CDR1 SGHTA and CDR2 FQGNSA. The CDR3 loop spans 13 amino acids. V was clipped by 4 bases and J by 8 bases, with 14 bases between them.

The specimen was CD4+ T cells from blood, cultured in vitro. The sequence was obtained from a human donor who had recovered from COVID-19. The chain recombines TRBV7-2 with TRBJ1-2; D is ambiguous. The CDR3 here is CASSSSVAGGYTF. CDR3 nucleotides: TGTGCCAGCAGCTCCTCAGTCGCGGGAGGCTACACCTTC.